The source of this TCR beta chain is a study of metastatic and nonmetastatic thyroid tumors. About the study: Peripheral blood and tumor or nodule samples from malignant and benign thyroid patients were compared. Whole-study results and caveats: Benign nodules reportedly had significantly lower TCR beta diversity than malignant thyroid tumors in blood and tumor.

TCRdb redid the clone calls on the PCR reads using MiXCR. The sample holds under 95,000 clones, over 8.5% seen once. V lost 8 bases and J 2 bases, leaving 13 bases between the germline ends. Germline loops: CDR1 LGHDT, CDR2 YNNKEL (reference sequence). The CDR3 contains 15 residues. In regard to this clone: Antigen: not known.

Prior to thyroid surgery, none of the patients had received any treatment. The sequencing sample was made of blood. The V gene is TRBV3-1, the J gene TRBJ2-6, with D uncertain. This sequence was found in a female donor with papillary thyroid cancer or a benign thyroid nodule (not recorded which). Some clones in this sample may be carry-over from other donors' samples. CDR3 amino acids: CASAGLETGANVLTF. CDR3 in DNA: TGTGCCAGCGCCGGGTTAGAGACTGGGGCCAACGTCCTGACTTTC.